The subject of this entry is one T cell receptor (beta chain). These data come from a study of shared clonotypes between healthy human individuals. Germline CDR1 reads LNHDA; CDR2 reads SQIVND (reference sequence). This CDR3 is 14 amino acids long. Trimming shortened V by 4 bases and J by 5 bases, and 12 bases separated the two germline ends. CD45RO-negative, CCR7-positively selected cells formed the naive CD8 fraction, excluding terminally differentiated effector memory CD45RA+ cells. Clones were sequenced by immunoSEQ multiplex PCR, and TCRdb holds only the in-frame ones, with some missing. Among approximately 2,000,000 clones listed, 85% to 95% were seen once.

The sample taken for sequencing was naive CD8+ T cells from PBMCs. The sequence derives from a man younger than 35 in good health. Some clones in this sample may be carry-over from other donors' samples. The gene calls are TRBV19 and TRBJ1-5, with D possibly matching TRBD1 (6 bases). CDR3 protein: CASSSIGGDQPQHF. As DNA, the CDR3 is TGTGCCAGTAGTAGTATAGGGGGTGATCAGCCCCAGCATTTT.